This T cell receptor (beta chain) was sequenced in a study of tumor and adjacent non-tumor tissue in lung cancer. V dropped 8 bases and J dropped 4 bases, with 12 bases sitting between them. The germline gives CDR1 SNHLY, CDR2 FYNNEI. This CDR3 is 12 amino acids long. The template was RNA from unsorted bulk tissue. Donors were chemotherapy-naive, newly diagnosed lung cancer surgical patients in China, August–late 2014. A modified ARM-PCR protocol with three rounds of nested PCR amplified TCRbeta. TCRdb fed the multiplex PCR reads into MiXCR, producing one record per CDR3 protein. The data hold roughly 65,000 distinct CDR3 sequences, with roughly 56% observed a single time. This clonotype was counted only a few times.

This clonotype originated in a man aged 45-65 years with non-small cell lung cancer. The source material was lung tumor tissue. The rearrangement links TRBV2 to TRBJ2-7; weak D call: TRBD1 (5 bases). The CDR3 sequence: CASLLTGYEQYF. In DNA, the CDR3 is TGTGCCAGCCTACTCACAGGTTACGAGCAGTACTTC. The full variable domain, in which reference TRBV2 and TRBJ2-7 provide the parts outside the CDR3, is EPEVTQTPSHQVTQMGQEVILRCVPISNHLYFYWYRQILGQKVEFLVSFYNNEISEKSEIFDDQFSVERPDGSNFTLKIRSTKLEDSAMYFCASLLTGYEQYFGPGTRLTVT.